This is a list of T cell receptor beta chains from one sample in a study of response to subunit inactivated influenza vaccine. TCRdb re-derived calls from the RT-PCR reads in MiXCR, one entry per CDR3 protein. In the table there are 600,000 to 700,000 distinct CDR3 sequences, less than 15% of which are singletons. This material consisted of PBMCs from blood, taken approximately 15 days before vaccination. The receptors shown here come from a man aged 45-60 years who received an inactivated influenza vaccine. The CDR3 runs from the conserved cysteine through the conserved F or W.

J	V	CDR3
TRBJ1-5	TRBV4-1	CASSQDPRVEQPQHF
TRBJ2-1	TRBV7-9	CASSLNPGARNNEQFF
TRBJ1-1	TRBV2	CATRGTDRGTKAFF
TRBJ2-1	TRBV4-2	CASSRAWDAYNEQFF
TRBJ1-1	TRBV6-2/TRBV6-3	CASSNGDRGNTEAFF
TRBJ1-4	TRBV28	CASGLRVFNEKLFF
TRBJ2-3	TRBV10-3	CAMSAATDTQYF
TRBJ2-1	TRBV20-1	CSARWTSGSSYNEQFF
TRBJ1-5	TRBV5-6	CASSRPDSPQHF
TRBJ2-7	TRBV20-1	CSARIVGEQYF
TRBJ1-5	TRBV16	CASSPAGYTGSNQPQHF
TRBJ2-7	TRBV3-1	CASSRAGGDRSSF
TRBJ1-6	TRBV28	CASSPEGRGNSPLHF
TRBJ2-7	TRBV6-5	CASSLLTGDYEQYF
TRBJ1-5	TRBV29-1	CSVVMGGNNQPQHF
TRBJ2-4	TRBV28	CASIGGNIQYF
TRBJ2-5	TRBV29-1	CSVEDSDTTIQETQYF
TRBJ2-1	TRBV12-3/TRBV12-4	CASGSGSNDEQFF
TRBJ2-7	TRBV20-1	CSARAGLFVAEQYF
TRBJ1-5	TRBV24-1	CATGSGQPNQPQHF
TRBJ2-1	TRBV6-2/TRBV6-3	CASSYRKTRTSGGPPLRDEQFF
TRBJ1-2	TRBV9	CASSVKDRDRTYGYTF
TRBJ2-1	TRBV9	CASNPGQLYYGEQFF
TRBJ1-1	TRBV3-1	CASSPRGGDTEAFF
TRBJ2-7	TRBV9	CASSVGPGSSAEQYF
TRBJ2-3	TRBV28	CASSTPFGLAGETDTQYF
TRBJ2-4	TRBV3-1	CASSQHGTGGVGIQYF
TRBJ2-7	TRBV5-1	CASSFGTSGDEQYF
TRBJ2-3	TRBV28	CASSPYAGKAYGSGGTDTQYF
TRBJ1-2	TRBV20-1	CSARDYRGGHGYTF
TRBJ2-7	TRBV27	CASRRTSAIGYEQYF
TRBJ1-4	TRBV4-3	CASSQDFRELQKLFF
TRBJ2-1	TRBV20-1	CSAKTSGIRDNEQFF
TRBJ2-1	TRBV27	CASIRSSTWTSGSGFNEQFF
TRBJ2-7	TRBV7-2	CASSDIAGGVYEQYF
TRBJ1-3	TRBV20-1	CSAVGQGLSSGNTIYF
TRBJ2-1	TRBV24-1	CATSDWASGIGEQFF
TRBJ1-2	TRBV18	CASSPRQEGGYTF
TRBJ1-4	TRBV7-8	CASSLPHSREKLFF
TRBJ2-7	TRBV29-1	CSVGYWGGSSYEQYF